Listed below are T cell receptor beta chains from one sample, sequenced in a study of PD-L1 blockade in urothelial cancer. Clones were sequenced by immunoSEQ multiplex PCR, and TCRdb holds only the in-frame ones, with some missing. This table has tens of thousands of clones, 90% appearing once. The sequences come from PBMCs, collected around atezolizumab (anti-PD-L1) treatment. Receptor source: a man in his sixties with urothelial cancer. The CDR3 runs from the conserved cysteine through the conserved F or W. The D gene is left open where the match is weak. Clone size is given for some rows only: seen once, a few or many times, or a class if the clone is expanded.

V: TRBV4-3; J: TRBJ1-2; D: -; size: -; DNA: TGCGCCAGCAGCCAAACCGGCGGACAGAATACAGGCTACACCTTC; CDR3: CASSQTGGQNTGYTF
V: TRBV13; J: TRBJ1-1; D: TRBD1; size: -; DNA: TGTGCCAGCAGCTCCAACCCGGGACAGAGAAGATGGAACACTGAAGCTTTCTTT; CDR3: CASSSNPGQRRWNTEAFF
V: TRBV9; J: TRBJ2-1; D: TRBD2; size: -; DNA: TGTGCCAGCAGCGTAGTCGGGAGGGGATCCTACAATGAGCAGTTCTTC; CDR3: CASSVVGRGSYNEQFF
V: TRBV4-2; J: TRBJ1-2; D: -; size: -; DNA: TGTGCCAGCAGCCAAGCCGGTCGGCCGGCAGGCTATGGCTACACCTTC; CDR3: CASSQAGRPAGYGYTF
V: TRBV29-1; J: TRBJ2-1; D: -; size: -; DNA: TGCAGCGTTGTAAGGGGTGGCGAGCAGTTCTTC; CDR3: CSVVRGGEQFF
V: TRBV4-2; J: TRBJ2-7; D: TRBD2; size: -; DNA: TGTGCCAGCAGCCAAGATTGGGCGGGAGGGCTGTACGAGCAGTACTTC; CDR3: CASSQDWAGGLYEQYF
V: TRBV11-2; J: TRBJ2-1; D: -; size: -; DNA: TGTGCCAGCAGCCGAGCAAGGCTAGCCCATGAGCAGTTCTTC; CDR3: CASSRARLAHEQFF
V: TRBV2; J: TRBJ1-1; D: -; size: -; DNA: TGTGCCAGCACTGGGCAGAAGAACACTGAAGCTTTCTTT; CDR3: CASTGQKNTEAFF
V: TRBV7-9; J: TRBJ2-7; D: TRBD2; size: -; DNA: TGTGCCAGCGCCGTAGCGGGAGAGAGGTACGAGCAGTACTTC; CDR3: CASAVAGERYEQYF
V: TRBV4-2; J: TRBJ2-2; D: TRBD1; size: -; DNA: TGTGCCAGCAGCCGCCGGACAGGGCGGGGCGGGGAGCTGTTTTTT; CDR3: CASSRRTGRGGELFF
V: TRBV28; J: TRBJ1-5; D: TRBD1; size: -; DNA: TGTGCCAGCAGGGGCTACAGGGGGTACGGGGGCAATCAGCCCCAGCATTTT; CDR3: CASRGYRGYGGNQPQHF
V: TRBV14; J: TRBJ1-5; D: -; size: once; DNA: TGTGCCAGCAGCCAAGTCAGGGAAAGGAGCAATCAGCCCCAGCATTTT; CDR3: CASSQVRERSNQPQHF
V: TRBV11-1; J: TRBJ2-3; D: TRBD1; size: -; DNA: TGTGCCAGCAGCTGGGACAGGGAGGCCGACACAGATACGCAGTATTTT; CDR3: CASSWDREADTDTQYF
V: TRBV14; J: TRBJ1-2; D: -; size: -; DNA: TGTGCCAGCAGCCAAGCAGGGAACTATGGCTACACCTTC; CDR3: CASSQAGNYGYTF
V: TRBV19; J: TRBJ2-7; D: TRBD2; size: -; DNA: TGTGCCAGTAGTATGGGGATCCAGCGGGAGTTCAACGAGCAGTACTTC; CDR3: CASSMGIQREFNEQYF